A selection of T cell receptor beta chains follows, all from one sample in a study of beta chain features in type 1 diabetes. Sequencing was performed with immunoSEQ multiplex PCR; in TCRdb, only in-frame clones are kept and a portion is missing. The sample yields 640,000 or so clones, roughly 13% seen once. Sequencing was done on a sample of naive CD4+ T cells from blood. These receptors came from a man between 18 and 35 years old with type 1 diabetes. Each CDR3 is given with its conserved first and last residue. The order of the fields is V gene, D gene, CDR3 length, J gene, clone size, CDR3 DNA, CDR3 protein. D genes are given only for firm matches. Some rows mark clone size as missing; the rest say once, few, many or name a class of expanded clone.

TRBV29-1	-	13	TRBJ2-5	-	TGCAGCGTCGCTGGACAGATGAAAGAGACCCAGTACTTC	CSVAGQMKETQYF
TRBV9	-	12	TRBJ1-1	-	TGTGCCAGCAGGTCAAGGGACACTGAAGCTTTCTTT	CASRSRDTEAFF
TRBV30	-	14	TRBJ2-2	-	TGTGCCTGGTGTCGGGGGTCGAACACCGGGGAGCTGTTTTTT	CAWCRGSNTGELFF
TRBV9	TRBD1	19	TRBJ1-1	-	TGTGCCAGCAGCGTAGGAGGGTGGGGACAGGGGTCGGAGAACACTGAAGCTTTCTTT	CASSVGGWGQGSENTEAFF
TRBV2	-	15	TRBJ2-1	-	TGTGCCAGCAGTGATGAAAGCGTGGACTACAATGAGCAGTTCTTC	CASSDESVDYNEQFF
TRBV21-1	-	16	TRBJ1-2	few	TGTGCCAGCGCTATACCGGGGGGACACTCTAACTATGGCTACACCTTC	CASAIPGGHSNYGYTF
TRBV4-3	TRBD1	15	TRBJ1-2	-	TGCGCCAGCAGCCAAGAGCCGGGACAGGGCCGCGGCTACACCTTC	CASSQEPGQGRGYTF
TRBV5-1	TRBD1	12	TRBJ1-1	-	TGCGCCAGCAGCGCAGGGGGCACTGAAGCTTTCTTT	CASSAGGTEAFF
TRBV20-1	-	11	TRBJ1-6	-	TGCAGTGCAGACAGTCATGGGCCCCTCCACTTT	CSADSHGPLHF
TRBV30	TRBD1	14	TRBJ2-3	-	TGTGCCTTGGGGAACAGGGGAGGCACAGATACGCAGTATTTT	CALGNRGGTDTQYF
TRBV6-5	-	14	TRBJ1-1	-	TGTGCCAGCAGTCAGGGGTTATGGAACACTGAAGCTTTCTTT	CASSQGLWNTEAFF
TRBV7-6	TRBD2	18	TRBJ2-7	few	TGTGCCAGCAGCTTAGCTCCTCTCGGGACTAGCGGCTCCTACGAGCAGTACTTC	CASSLAPLGTSGSYEQYF
TRBV30	-	16	TRBJ1-1	-	TGTGCCTGGAGTGTAACGCCCACAGGGATTTACACTGAAGCTTTCTTT	CAWSVTPTGIYTEAFF
TRBV11-2	TRBD1	14	TRBJ2-5	-	TGTGCCAGCAACGAGCGACAGGGGTCCGGGACCCAGTACTTC	CASNERQGSGTQYF
TRBV4-1	-	14	TRBJ1-5	-	TGCGCCAGCAGCCCCGATGGAGGCAATCAGCCCCAGCATTTT	CASSPDGGNQPQHF
TRBV7-2	TRBD2	16	TRBJ2-3	few	TGTGCCAGCAGCTTAGGACTAGCGGGGAACACAGATACGCAGTATTTT	CASSLGLAGNTDTQYF
TRBV5-1	-	18	TRBJ2-3	-	TGCGCCAGCAGCTTGTCCCCCAAGGCGGCAGGGCGGACAGATACGCAGTATTTT	CASSLSPKAAGRTDTQYF
TRBV11-3	-	15	TRBJ2-7	few	TGTGCCAGCAGCCCCGGGCAGGCGAACTCCTACGAGCAGTACTTC	CASSPGQANSYEQYF
TRBV7-6	-	15	TRBJ2-7	-	TGTGCCAGCAGCTTAGAACCACCGGGGGCGGGGGAGCAGTACTTC	CASSLEPPGAGEQYF
TRBV6-5	-	13	TRBJ2-3	few	TGTGCCAGCGGGATTCGGGACACAGATACGCAGTATTTT	CASGIRDTDTQYF
TRBV4-2	TRBD2	20	TRBJ2-3	-	TGTGCCAGCAGCCACAAGAGGCCAGCGGGGGACCGGCACGACACAGATACGCAGTATTTT	CASSHKRPAGDRHDTDTQYF
TRBV5-1	TRBD2	14	TRBJ2-3	few	TGCGCCACCAATAGCGGGGCTGGCACAGATACGCAGTATTTT	CATNSGAGTDTQYF
TRBV20-1	-	11	TRBJ1-1	few	TGCAGTGCTAGGGGGGGGACTGAAGCTTTCTTT	CSARGGTEAFF
TRBV7-9	-	17	TRBJ2-1	-	TGTGCCAGCAGCCCTCAGAAGCGGAGTTCCTCCTACAATGAGCAGTTCTTC	CASSPQKRSSSYNEQFF
TRBV15	TRBD2	15	TRBJ2-1	few	TGTGCCACCAGCAGTCGGCTAGCGGGTTACAATGAGCAGTTCTTC	CATSSRLAGYNEQFF
TRBV6-5	-	15	TRBJ1-2	few	TGTGCCAGCAGTTACTCCCAGGGGCGAACTATCGGCTACACCTTC	CASSYSQGRTIGYTF
TRBV15	-	14	TRBJ1-2	-	TGTGCCACCAGCAGAGATAGTCTGGGATATGGCTACACCTTC	CATSRDSLGYGYTF
TRBV20-1	-	10	TRBJ2-7	few	TGCAGTGCTAGTCGGGATGAGCAGTACTTC	CSASRDEQYF
TRBV18	TRBD1	14	TRBJ2-3	-	TGTGCCAGCTCACCGGACAGGGGAACAGATACGCAGTATTTT	CASSPDRGTDTQYF
TRBV25-1	TRBD1	16	TRBJ1-2	few	TGTGCCAGCAGTGACCCAGCCAGGACAGGGAACTATGGCTACACCTTC	CASSDPARTGNYGYTF
TRBV15	TRBD1	16	TRBJ2-2	-	TGTGCCGTCCGGGAAGGGGGCGGGTCTAACACCGGGGAGCTGTTTTTT	CAVREGGGSNTGELFF
TRBV5-1	-	12	TRBJ2-7	-	TGCGCCAGCAGCATGGACCCCTACGAGCAGTACTTC	CASSMDPYEQYF
TRBV14	-	14	TRBJ2-2	-	TGTGCCAGCAGCAAGATTGGGGCTGGCGGGGAGCTGTTTTTT	CASSKIGAGGELFF
TRBV4-2	-	11	TRBJ2-7	few	TGTGCCAGCAGCCAGGAGTACGAGCAGTACTTC	CASSQEYEQYF
TRBV30	-	11	TRBJ1-3	-	TGTGCCTGGAGCTCAGGGGACACCATATATTTT	CAWSSGDTIYF
TRBV30	TRBD1	13	TRBJ1-2	-	TGTGCCTCTGACAGGGGGCAGGGCTATGGCTACACCTTC	CASDRGQGYGYTF
TRBV7-9	-	15	TRBJ2-5	few	TGTGCCAGCAGCTTATGGGGCAGCGACGAAGAGACCCAGTACTTC	CASSLWGSDEETQYF
TRBV2	-	13	TRBJ2-7	-	TGTGCCAGCAGTGAAAATTCCCTCTACGAGCAGTACTTC	CASSENSLYEQYF
TRBV4-2	-	13	TRBJ2-1	-	TGTGCCAGCAGCCAAGACCCAGCGAATGAGCAGTTCTTC	CASSQDPANEQFF
TRBV27	-	15	TRBJ1-4	-	TGTGCCAGCAGTTTATCAAGGGAGGAGAATGAAAAACTGTTTTTT	CASSLSREENEKLFF
TRBV9	-	14	TRBJ2-6	-	TGTGCCAGCAGCGTAGATAGCGGGGCCAACGTCCTGACTTTC	CASSVDSGANVLTF
TRBV7-9	TRBD2	15	TRBJ2-3	-	TGTGCCAGCAGCACGTTAGCGGGAGTGGGAGATACGCAGTATTTT	CASSTLAGVGDTQYF
TRBV6-5	TRBD2	13	TRBJ2-3	-	TGTGCCAGCAGCCCCGGGGGGACCCTCTATCGGTATTTT	CASSPGGTLYRYF
TRBV30	-	13	TRBJ2-5	-	TGTGCCTGGAGCACCCAGGGTAGGGAGACCCAGTACTTC	CAWSTQGRETQYF
TRBV11-2	-	18	TRBJ2-1	-	TGTGCCAGCAGCTTAGTATCCCTCGCGACAGGGCCGGGGGATGAGCAGTTCTTC	CASSLVSLATGPGDEQFF
TRBV7-9	-	13	TRBJ1-1	-	TGTGCCAGCAGCTTTGGTGCGAACACTGAAGCTTTCTTT	CASSFGANTEAFF